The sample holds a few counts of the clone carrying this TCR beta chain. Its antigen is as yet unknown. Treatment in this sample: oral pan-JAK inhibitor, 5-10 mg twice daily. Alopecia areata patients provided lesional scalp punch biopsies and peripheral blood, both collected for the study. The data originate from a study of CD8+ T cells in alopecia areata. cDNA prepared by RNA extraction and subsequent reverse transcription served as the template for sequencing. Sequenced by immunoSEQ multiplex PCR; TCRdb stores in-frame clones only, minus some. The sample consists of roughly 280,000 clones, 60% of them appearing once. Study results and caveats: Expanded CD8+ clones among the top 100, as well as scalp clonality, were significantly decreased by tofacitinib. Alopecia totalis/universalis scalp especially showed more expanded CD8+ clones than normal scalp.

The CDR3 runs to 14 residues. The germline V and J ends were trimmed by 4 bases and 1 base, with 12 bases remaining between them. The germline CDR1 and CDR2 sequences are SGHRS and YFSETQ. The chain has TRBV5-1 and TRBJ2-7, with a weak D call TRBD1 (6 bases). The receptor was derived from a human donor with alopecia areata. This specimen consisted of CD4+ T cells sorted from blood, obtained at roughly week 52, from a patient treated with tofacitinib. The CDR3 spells CASSVTGTSYEQYF. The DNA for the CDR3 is TGCGCCAGCAGCGTAACCGGGACATCCTACGAGCAGTACTTC.